This TCR beta chain was sequenced for a study of T cell responses to AZD1222 COVID-19 vaccine. Across the whole study: Analysis merged second doses at about 4 or about 12 weeks. Study-wide results and limits: There were mostly white British donors and more females than males, and clonal diversity was possibly underestimated.

This clone was counted a single time. The target antigen is unknown. The data were produced by immunoSEQ multiplex PCR, yet TCRdb's version contains in-frame clones alone and is incomplete. The sample holds roughly 150,000 clones; 80% to 95% are singletons and the top ten take less than 2.5%. Germline V gene lookup returns CDR1 DFQATT and CDR2 SNEGSKA (reference sequence). V lost 3 bases and J lost 7, with 8 bases in between. This CDR3 has 11 amino acids. This receptor was taken from an adult in good health. The chain joins TRBV20-1 to TRBJ2-3; D gene unclear. The sequences come from peripheral blood, collected on day 0 of AZD1222 vaccination. CDR3 in amino acids: CSASPAYTQYF. CDR3 in DNA: TGCAGTGCTAGCCCCGCGTATACGCAGTATTTT.